Below are 16 T cell receptor beta chains sequenced from a single sample in a study of CD8 T cells in Susac syndrome. Random hexamers served to reverse transcribe about 0.5 to 1 ug RNA. MiXCR, applied by TCRdb to the immunoSEQ multiplex PCR reads, yields one record per CDR3 protein. The sample records 150,000 to 200,000 distinct CDR3 sequences, 75% to 95% being singletons. Sequencing input: CD4+ T cells from PBMCs. The source is a human donor with Susac syndrome.

The chain carries TRBV27 and TRBJ2-7; 13 positions agree with TRBD2. V gave up 8 bases and J gave up 4 bases; unmatched junction bases: 8. The CDR3 is 15 residues long. The germline gives CDR1 MNHEY, CDR2 SMNVEV (reference sequence). In nucleotides, the CDR3 is TGTGCCAGCTCCGGGACTAGCGGGGCCCCTTACGAGCAGTACTTC. It codes for CASSGTSGAPYEQYF.

This clonotype came up a few times. Germline is not matched at one junction end, which may reflect a read error. The CDR3 coding sequence is TGTGCCAGCAGTGAACAGTATAACTATGGCTATACCTTC. Its protein product is CASSEQYNYGYTF. The J gene is TRBJ1-2, the V gene TRBV2; the D is unclear. The germline V gene encodes CDR1 SNHLY and CDR2 FYNNEI. This CDR3 has 13 amino acids. Supplemented by reference TRBV2 and TRBJ1-2, the full variable domain reads EPEVTQTPSHQVTQMGQEVILRCVPISNHLYFYWYRQILGQKVEFLVSFYNNEISEKSEIFDDQFSVERPDGSNFTLKIRSTKLEDSAMYFCASSEQYNYGYTFGSGTRLTVV.

The genes are TRBV20-1 and TRBJ2-7; D gene unclear. CDR3 length: 16 amino acids. The germline CDR1 and CDR2 sequences are DFQATT and SNEGSKA (reference sequence). V was pared by 0 bases and J by 7 bases, with 22 bases between. The CDR3 region has the DNA TGCAGTGCTAGAGATATAGTTCGGCTGGAGCATAGGGAGCAGTACTTC. Its translation: CSARDIVRLEHREQYF.

The V call is TRBV21-1, the J call TRBJ2-7; the DNA was not used to check the table's D call, TRBD1. TRBV21-1 is a recognized pseudogene. This CDR3 is built from 16 residues. CDR3 nucleotides: TGTGCCAGCAGCCCCCTGGGACAGGGGGACTCCTACGAGCAGTACTTC. Its translation is CASSPLGQGDSYEQYF.

The chain employs TRBV28 and TRBJ1-5; the D is unclear. CDR3 length: 16 residues. Germline V gene lookup returns CDR1 MDHEN and CDR2 SYDVKM. Trimming cost V 6 bases and J 2 bases, with 17 bases left between them. CDR3 sequence reads: CASSLDGFVGNQPQHF. The CDR3 DNA follows: TGTGCCAGCAGCCTGGACGGGTTCGTCGGCAATCAGCCCCAGCATTTT.

The rearrangement links TRBV16 to TRBJ2-3; no clear D gene. There are 15 residues in the CDR3. Germline values: CDR1 KGHSY, CDR2 FQNENV. Trimming took off 0 bases at V and 2 bases at J, with 9 bases between the two ends. CDR3 region: CASSQSSRNTDTQYF. As DNA, the CDR3 is TGTGCCAGCAGCCAATCATCGCGGAACACAGATACGCAGTATTTT.

This chain links TRBV28 with TRBJ2-7, with a weak D call TRBD2 (6 bases). The CDR3 totals 14 residues. CDR1 and CDR2 from the germline V gene are MDHEN and SYDVKM. V dropped 6 bases and J dropped 3 bases, with 15 bases sitting between them. CDR3 region: CASRAGTHYYEQYF. DNA for the CDR3: TGTGCCAGCAGAGCCGGGACTCACTACTACGAGCAGTACTTC.

J is TRBJ1-1 and V is TRBV12-3 or TRBV12-4, with a tentative D call TRBD1 (5 bases). CDR3 length: 15 residues. V shed 5 bases and J shed 11 bases, with 24 bases lying between them. Here the CDR3 DNA reads TGTGCCAGCAGTCCAGAACTCGTTTTTTCAGGGTTGGCTTTCTTT. Amino acids: CASSPELVFSGLAFF.

The rearrangement joins TRBV7-2 to TRBJ2-3; D unclear. The CDR3 covers 14 residues. Trimming left V 2 bases short and J 0 bases short, with 6 bases between. Per the germline V gene, CDR1 is SGHTA and CDR2 is FQGNSA. The CDR3 sequence: CASSLMSSTDTQYF. The CDR3 DNA sequence: TGTGCCAGCAGCTTAATGAGCAGCACAGATACGCAGTATTTT.

The rearrangement links TRBV14 to TRBJ2-2; no definite D call. The CDR3 length is 13 residues. The germline V and J ends were trimmed by 2 bases and 2 bases, with 3 bases remaining between them. Germline V lookup: CDR1 SGHDN, CDR2 FVKESK. In nucleotides, the CDR3 is TGTGCCAGCAGCCAACAAAACACCGGGGAGCTGTTTTTT. Encoded protein: CASSQQNTGELFF.

This clonotype was recorded only once. The chain couples TRBV29-1 to TRBJ2-5; D gene uncertain. V shed 3 bases and J shed 0 bases, with 5 bases lying between them. There are 12 residues in the CDR3. Germline V gene lookup returns CDR1 SQVTM and CDR2 ANQGSEA. CDR3 sequence (DNA): TGCAGCGTTGAGCCTAACCAAGAGACCCAGTACTTC. Translation: CSVEPNQETQYF.

The chain carries TRBV3-1 and TRBJ2-2; 12 bases are shared with TRBD1. The ends lost 4 bases at V and 7 bases at J; junction bases unmatched: 4. Germline-derived CDR1 and CDR2 are LGHDT and YNNKEL (reference sequence). The CDR3 runs to 15 residues. CDR3 nucleotides: TGTGCCAGCAGCCGAGGGACAGGGGGCATCGGGGAGCTGTTTTTT. This codes for CASSRGTGGIGELFF.

The V gene is TRBV19, the J gene TRBJ2-5, with 12 bases that match TRBD1. The CDR3 runs 14 residues. Germline V gene sequence: CDR1 LNHDA, CDR2 SQIVND (reference sequence). Trimming cost V 5 bases and J 5 bases; bases outside gene matches: 3. CDR3 loop: CASSGTGGAETQYF. In nucleotides, the CDR3 is TGTGCCAGTAGTGGGACAGGGGGCGCGGAGACCCAGTACTTC. The complete variable domain, with remaining parts taken from reference TRBV19 and TRBJ2-5, reads DGGITQSPKYLFRKEGQNVTLSCEQNLNHDAMYWYRQDPGQGLRLIYYSQIVNDFQKGDIAEGYSVSREKKESFPLTVTSAQKNPTAFYLCASSGTGGAETQYFGPGTRLLVL.

The chain links TRBV28 to TRBJ1-1; D remains unclear. CDR1 is MDHEN, CDR2 SYDVKM, per germline. The ends were cut back, 6 bases at V and 11 bases at J, with 16 bases in the middle. This CDR3 has 12 residues. This CDR3 reads CASSPPGRLAFF. CDR3 nucleotides: TGTGCCAGCAGCCCCCCGGGGAGATTGGCTTTCTTT.

This clonotype was seen only a few times. This chain uses TRBV7-2 with TRBJ1-1; no definite D call. V was clipped by 4 bases and J by 4 bases, with 16 bases between them. CDR1 and CDR2 from the germline V gene are SGHTA and FQGNSA. CDR3 length equals 15 residues. In DNA, the CDR3 is TGTGCCAGCAGCTCCAGGATCGAAAGGAGCACTGAAGCTTTCTTT. Encoded protein: CASSSRIERSTEAFF.

The chain couples TRBV6-1 to TRBJ2-1; unclear D gene. CDR1 and CDR2 from the germline V gene are MNHNS and SASEGT. Trimming took off 7 bases at V and 1 base at J, with 17 bases between the two ends. The CDR3 extends over 16 amino acids. The DNA for the CDR3 is TGTGCCAGCACCGAAGATACGGCACCTTCCTACAATGAGCAGTTCTTC. It encodes CASTEDTAPSYNEQFF.